The 30 T cell receptor beta chains in this list originate from one sample, sequenced in a study of T cells in women clearing cervical HPV infection. Using immunoSEQ multiplex PCR, the repertoire was profiled, and TCRdb retains in-frame clones only, with some absent. The sample table includes 9,500 to 15,000 clones. What was sequenced was blood buffy coat. Source of these receptors: a woman aged 18 to 75 with a cervical HPV16 infection that either progressed to CIN3+ or cleared (not recorded which).

About this clone: Read data end 3 residues before the CDR3 end; the end is taken from the germline J gene. Other DNA sequences within the sample encode an identical CDR3. The J gene is TRBJ1-2, the V gene TRBV20-1; 7 bases agree with TRBD1. The germline CDR1 and CDR2 sequences are DFQATT and SNEGSKA (reference sequence). The CDR3 extends over 14 amino acids. The ends lost 2 bases at V and 2 bases at J; junction bases unmatched: 5. CDR3 protein: CSARTKGQNYGYTF. The covered CDR3 bases are TGCAGTGCTAGAACAAAGGGACAGAACTATGGC.

Notes on this clone: The read terminates 3 residues ahead of where the CDR3 ends, so the germline J gene completes it. This chain joins TRBV20-1 and TRBJ1-1, with D unclear. Trimming pared 3 bases from V and 1 base from J, leaving 6 bases between. Germline CDR1 DFQATT, CDR2 SNEGSKA (reference sequence). The CDR3 is 12 residues long. The CDR3: CSARRQNTEAFF. Partial CDR3 DNA: TGCAGTGCTAGGAGACAGAACACTGAA.

For this clone: The CDR3 goes on 3 residues after the read ends, and that part is filled in from the germline J gene. V and J are TRBV5-1 and TRBJ2-5; maybe TRBD2 (6 bases). V gave up 3 bases and J gave up 2 bases, with 14 bases separating them. CDR3 size: 15 residues. The V gene's germline CDR1 is SGHRS and CDR2 YFSETQ. The covered CDR3 bases are TGCGCCAGCAGCTCAGCGCCGGGACTTCAAGAGACC. Its translation: CASSSAPGLQET. The full-length CDR3 reads as CASSSAPGLQETQYF.

Turning to this clone: The read terminates 3 residues before the CDR3 end, so the remaining end is supplied by the germline J gene. The chain uses TRBV7-2 and TRBJ1-2; D unresolved. Per the germline V gene, CDR1 is SGHTA and CDR2 is FQGNSA. This CDR3 is 11 amino acids long. The CDR3 here is CASSLASDYTF. The CDR3 DNA, read in part, is TGTGCCAGCAGCTTAGCTAGTGAC.

The CDR3 DNA, read in part, is TGTGCCAGCAGCTTGCAGGGGGCGGGTGCCGGGGAG. This translates into CASSLQGAGAGE. The whole CDR3 protein reads CASSLQGAGAGELFF. V gene TRBV7-3 combines with J gene TRBJ2-2; TRBD1 matches at 8 bases. Sequencing ends 3 residues short of the CDR3 end; the germline J gene provides the rest. V lost 3 bases and J lost 6; bases outside the gene matches: 6. Germline V lookup: CDR1 SGHTA, CDR2 FQGTGA. The length of the CDR3 is 15 residues.

Turning to this clone: The missing CDR3 end, 3 residues past where the read stops, is filled in from the germline J gene. Other nucleotide sequences in the sample specify the same CDR3. The V call is TRBV20-1, the J call TRBJ2-3; 7 nucleotides match TRBD1. With V trimmed by 3 bases and J by 2 bases, 11 bases remained unmatched. Germline CDR1 DFQATT, CDR2 SNEGSKA (reference sequence). The CDR3 has 16 amino acids. The CDR3 bases that were read are TGCAGTGCTAGCCGAGGGACAGCCAAACACACAGATACG. The encoded protein is CSASRGTAKHTDT. The whole CDR3 sequence is CSASRGTAKHTDTQYF.

A word on this clone: The read gets to within 3 residues of the CDR3 end, and the germline J gene fills in the rest. This chain links TRBV5-1 with TRBJ1-4; TRBD1 might be the D (5 bases). The germline V gene has CDR1 SGHRS and CDR2 YFSETQ. CDR3 length: 11 amino acids. The DNA read from the CDR3 is TGCGCCAGCAGCGGAGACAGTGGA. Protein sequence: CASSGDSG. Given in full, the CDR3 is CASSGDSGLFF.

A word on this clone: The DNA ends 3 residues before the CDR3 does, and the rest of the CDR3 is filled in from the germline J gene. The genes are TRBV7-3 and TRBJ2-1; 10 bases align to TRBD1. The CDR3 has 15 residues. Losses at the gene ends were 5 bases for V and 4 bases for J; bases not matched to a gene: 5. CDR1 and CDR2 from the germline V gene are SGHTA and FQGTGA. The CDR3 bases that were read are TGTGCCAGCAGCATAGGGACAGGGGAATACAATGAG. Amino acid sequence: CASSIGTGEYNE. The entire CDR3 protein reads CASSIGTGEYNEQFF.

Notes on this clone: The DNA ends 3 residues before the CDR3 does, and the rest of the CDR3 is filled in from the germline J gene. The chain couples TRBV30 to TRBJ2-7, with a tentative D call TRBD2 (5 bases). CDR1 and CDR2 from the germline V gene are GTSNPN and SVGIG (reference sequence). The germline V and J ends were trimmed by 3 bases and 0 bases, with 9 bases remaining between them. The CDR3 length is 13 residues. The part of the CDR3 DNA that was read is TGTGCCTGGAGCGCCGGGGTCTCCTACGAG. Protein product: CAWSAGVSYE. The CDR3 in its entirety is CAWSAGVSYEQYF.

Turning to this clone: Coverage ceases 3 residues before the CDR3 finishes, and the germline J gene fills in the end. The chain carries TRBV20-1 and TRBJ1-2; maybe TRBD1 (6 bases). The CDR3 covers 13 residues. CDR1 and CDR2 (germline): DFQATT, SNEGSKA (reference sequence). V was shortened by 1 base and J by 5 bases, with 11 bases between the two germline ends. CDR3 protein: CSARGGQTYGYTF. The sequenced CDR3 bases are TGCAGTGCTAGAGGTGGACAGACATATGGC.

Comment on this clone: The CDR3 extends 3 residues past the end of the read, so its final part is completed from the germline J gene. V and J are TRBV30 and TRBJ1-4, with D unresolved. Per the germline V gene, CDR1 is GTSNPN and CDR2 is SVGIG (reference sequence). V was clipped by 1 base and J by 6 bases, with 6 bases between them. This CDR3 region has 12 residues. Here the CDR3 reads CAWSEQDEKLFF. CDR3 DNA, as far as it was read: TGTGCCTGGAGTGAGCAAGATGAAAAA.

As regards this clone: Sequencing ends 3 residues short of the CDR3 end; the germline J gene provides the rest. The chain combines TRBV28 with TRBJ1-5; D remains ambiguous. V lost 3 bases and J 2 bases, leaving 8 bases between the germline ends. The CDR3 is 14 residues long. Germline V gene sequence: CDR1 MDHEN, CDR2 SYDVKM. The CDR3 DNA, read in part, is TGTGCCAGCAGTTTGCAGGTGGGCAATCAGCCC. Protein product: CASSLQVGNQP. The full-length CDR3 reads as CASSLQVGNQPQHF.

In regard to this clone: The read comes to an end 3 residues before the CDR3 does, leaving the germline J gene to fill in the end. The chain couples TRBV28 to TRBJ2-7, with unresolved D. This CDR3 is built from 13 residues. Between the trimmed V and J ends, which lost 10 bases and 2 bases, there was a span of 15 bases. Germline values: CDR1 MDHEN, CDR2 SYDVKM. The part of the CDR3 DNA that was read is TGTGCCACGAACTCCCGCTTAGCCTACGAG. Amino acids: CATNSRLAYE. The entire CDR3 is CATNSRLAYEQYF. Drawing the rest from reference TRBV28 and TRBJ2-7, the complete variable domain is DVKVTQSSRYLVKRTGEKVFLECVQDMDHENMFWYRQDPGLGLRLIYFSYDVKMKEKGDIPEGYSVSREKKERFSLILESASTNQTSMYLCATNSRLAYEQYFGPGTRLTVT.

Of note for this clone: With the read ending 3 residues before the CDR3 end, the germline J gene is used to fill in that end. This rearrangement joins TRBV5-1 to TRBJ2-5; possibly TRBD2 for D (7 bases). The CDR3 contains 14 residues. The germline V gene encodes CDR1 SGHRS and CDR2 YFSETQ. The germline V and J ends were trimmed by 9 bases and 3 bases, with 18 bases remaining between them. The CDR3 sequence: CATRGGAAKETQYF. The covered CDR3 bases are TGCGCCACCCGAGGGGGGGCAGCGAAAGAGACC.

Details on this clone: Read data end 3 residues before the CDR3 end; the end is taken from the germline J gene. The chain recombines TRBV20-1 with TRBJ2-1; TRBD2 matches 16 bases. Trimming at V came to 5 bases and at J to 8 bases, leaving 15 bases not matched to a gene. CDR1 and CDR2 from the germline V gene are DFQATT and SNEGSKA (reference sequence). This CDR3 contains 18 residues. The CDR3 here is CSASPGLAGGREIYEQFF. CDR3 DNA (partial): TGCAGTGCTTCGCCGGGACTAGCGGGGGGGCGGGAGATCTATGAG.

Partial CDR3 DNA: TGTGCCAGCTCACTTTTACAGGGGGCAACTAATGAAAAA. It yields the protein CASSLLQGATNEK. In full, the CDR3 is CASSLLQGATNEKLFF. The V and J genes are TRBV18 and TRBJ1-4; 8 bases map to TRBD1. The CDR3 end lies 3 residues beyond the end of the read and is filled in from the germline J gene. V was pared by 4 bases and J by 0 bases, with 4 bases of the junction left unmatched. The CDR3 totals 16 residues. The germline gives CDR1 KGHSH, CDR2 LQKENI.

Concerning this clone itself: The sequenced fragment ends 3 residues before the CDR3 boundary, so the rest is inferred from the germline J gene. The chain couples TRBV4-1 to TRBJ1-1; D is ambiguous. The V end was cut by 3 bases, the J end by 0 bases, with 8 bases between. Germline assignment: CDR1 MGHRA and CDR2 YSYEKL. The CDR3 covers 14 residues. The part of the CDR3 DNA that was read is TGCGCCAGCAGCCAGGCTGATTTGAACACTGAA. Its translation is CASSQADLNTE. The whole CDR3 protein reads CASSQADLNTEAFF.

Of note for this clone: Sequencing ends 3 residues short of the CDR3 end; the germline J gene provides the rest. The chain carries TRBV24-1 and TRBJ2-1; D perhaps matches TRBD2 (5 bases). The CDR3 runs 16 residues. Germline CDR1 reads KGHDR; CDR2 reads SFDVKD. V was clipped by 4 bases and J by 0 bases, with 12 bases between them. CDR3 DNA (partial): TGTGCCACCAGTGACGTAAGCGGTAGCTCCTACAATGAG. Its protein product is CATSDVSGSSYNE. The full-length CDR3 reads as CATSDVSGSSYNEQFF.

Regarding this clone: The sequence runs out 3 residues before the end of the CDR3; the remainder is reconstructed from the germline J gene. V is TRBV19 and J is TRBJ2-1; 8 positions match TRBD1. This CDR3 contains 14 residues. V lost 6 bases and J lost 0; bases outside the gene matches: 1. From germline, CDR1 is LNHDA and CDR2 SQIVND (reference sequence). The sequenced CDR3 bases are TGTGCCAGTAGGGACAGGGTCTCCTACAATGAG. It yields the protein CASRDRVSYNE. In full, the CDR3 reads CASRDRVSYNEQFF.

Points on this clone: Coverage ceases 3 residues before the CDR3 finishes, and the germline J gene fills in the end. The V call is TRBV18, the J call TRBJ2-2, with D maybe TRBD1 (5 bases). CDR3 length equals 14 residues. The germline V gene has CDR1 KGHSH and CDR2 LQKENI. Trimming took off 1 base at V and 3 bases at J, with 6 bases between the two ends. CDR3 amino acids: CASSPLRDTGELFF. The CDR3 DNA, read in part, is TGTGCCAGCTCACCACTCAGGGACACCGGGGAG.

As regards this clone: The read stops 3 residues short of the end of the CDR3; the missing end is completed from the germline J gene. The chain is built from TRBV5-4 and TRBJ2-3; a possible D gene is TRBD2 (5 bases). Germline V lookup: CDR1 SGHNT, CDR2 YYREEE (reference sequence). The CDR3 covers 14 residues. The CDR3 loop reads CASSLNLERRTQYF. The DNA read from the CDR3 is TGTGCCAGCAGCTTGAATCTAGAGCGGAGAACG.

Details on this clone: The read falls 3 residues short of the CDR3 end, and the missing part is taken from the germline J gene. The rearrangement joins TRBV6-2 or TRBV6-3 to TRBJ1-5, with D perhaps matching TRBD1 (6 bases). Germline V gives CDR1 MNHEY, CDR2 SVGEGT. The V end lost 2 bases, the J end lost 6 bases, and 11 bases lay between the germline ends. The CDR3 spans 14 residues. Partial CDR3 DNA: TGTGCCAGCAGTTACGGGGGGGCAGGTCAGCCC. It is translated as CASSYGGAGQP. The full-length CDR3 reads as CASSYGGAGQPQHF.

Regarding this clone: Read data end 3 residues before the CDR3 end; the end is taken from the germline J gene. The rearrangement links TRBV19 to TRBJ2-7; D might be TRBD2 (6 bases). The CDR3 is 16 residues long. Germline lookup yields CDR1 LNHDA and CDR2 SQIVND (reference sequence). V gave up 3 bases and J gave up 6 bases, with 21 bases separating them. CDR3 protein: CASSISGPSDFVEQYF. The sequenced part of the CDR3 DNA is TGTGCCAGTAGTATTTCCGGGCCTAGCGACTTTGTCGAG. The variable domain in full, completed from reference TRBV19 and TRBJ2-7, reads DGGITQSPKYLFRKEGQNVTLSCEQNLNHDAMYWYRQDPGQGLRLIYYSQIVNDFQKGDIAEGYSVSREKKESFPLTVTSAQKNPTAFYLCASSISGPSDFVEQYFGPGTRLTVT.

Regarding this clone: The sequence runs out 3 residues before the end of the CDR3; the remainder is reconstructed from the germline J gene. The chain recombines TRBV28 with TRBJ1-1; D might be TRBD1 (5 bases). Germline V gives CDR1 MDHEN, CDR2 SYDVKM. There are 13 residues in the CDR3. CDR3 region: CASSSRQLLEAFF. CDR3 bases read: TGTGCCAGCAGTTCTAGACAGCTCTTAGAA.

CDR3 sequence: CASSELGTTSYNEQFF. The covered CDR3 bases are TGTGCCAGCAGTGAATTGGGGACAACCTCCTACAATGAG. This chain links TRBV6-1 with TRBJ2-1; D may be TRBD1 (6 bases). The missing CDR3 end, 3 residues past where the read stops, is filled in from the germline J gene. V lost 2 bases, J lost 0 bases, and 11 bases lay in between. The length of the CDR3 is 16 residues. Germline assignment: CDR1 MNHNS and CDR2 SASEGT.

Judged by frequency, this clone is medium-sized. The read ends 3 residues before the CDR3 terminus; that terminus is restored from the germline J gene. The rearrangement uses TRBV6-4 and TRBJ2-3; 10 nucleotides match TRBD2. J gave up 3 bases and V 6 bases, and 6 bases lay outside the gene matches. This CDR3 region has 15 residues. The V gene's germline CDR1 is MRHNA and CDR2 SNTAGT. Incomplete CDR3 DNA: TGTGCCAGCAGCGAGAGCGGGGGGGCAACAGATACG. It codes for CASSESGGATDT. The whole CDR3 protein reads CASSESGGATDTQYF.

On this clone: The sequenced fragment ends 3 residues before the CDR3 boundary, so the rest is inferred from the germline J gene. The V and J genes are TRBV5-1 and TRBJ1-3; D perhaps matches TRBD1 (5 bases). The V gene's germline CDR1 is SGHRS and CDR2 YFSETQ. The CDR3 loop spans 14 amino acids. With 3 bases removed from V and 4 bases from J, the gap between germline ends came to 11 bases. CDR3 DNA (partial): TGCGCCAGCAGCTGGGGGGACGGCGGAAACACC. Translated: CASSWGDGGNT. The entire CDR3 protein is CASSWGDGGNTIYF.

This clone shows up as medium-sized (0.01 to 0.1%) by frequency. The read ends 3 residues before the CDR3 terminus; that terminus is restored from the germline J gene. The sample contains more than one DNA sequence encoding this CDR3. The gene calls are TRBV18 and TRBJ2-2; D may be TRBD1 (5 bases). V shed 0 bases and J shed 8 bases, with 16 bases lying between them. Germline V gene sequence: CDR1 KGHSH, CDR2 LQKENI. The CDR3 is 16 amino acids. CDR3 loop: CASSPPGRETLGELFF. CDR3 DNA, as far as it was read: TGTGCCAGCTCACCACCCGGCAGGGAAACTTTGGGGGAG. Full variable domain (remainder filled in from reference TRBV18 and TRBJ2-2): NAGVMQNPRHLVRRRGQEARLRCSPMKGHSHVYWYRQLPEEGLKFMVYLQKENIIDESGMPKERFSAEFPKEGPSILRIQQVVRGDSAAYFCASSPPGRETLGELFFGEGSRLTVL.

Details on this clone: From the germline J gene comes the end of the CDR3, since the read stops 3 residues before it. V usage is TRBV19 and J usage is TRBJ1-4; 9 nucleotides agree with TRBD1. The CDR3 length is 15 residues. Unmatched junction bases numbered 7, after V lost 6 bases and J lost 5 bases. Germline-derived CDR1 and CDR2 are LNHDA and SQIVND (reference sequence). Partial CDR3 DNA: TGTGCCAGTAGCCCAAACAGGGGGCGAAATGAAAAA. It codes for CASSPNRGRNEK. The CDR3 in its entirety is CASSPNRGRNEKLFF.

In regard to this clone: The read is 3 residues too short to cover the CDR3 end, so that end is filled in from the germline J gene. The chain is built from TRBV20-1 and TRBJ2-4; TRBD2 aligns across 8 bases. With V trimmed by 5 bases and J by 3 bases, 6 bases remained unmatched. CDR1 is DFQATT and CDR2 is SNEGSKA in the germline V gene (reference sequence). The CDR3 contains 14 residues. The CDR3 here is CSAQPGLDKNIQYF. Incomplete CDR3 DNA: TGCAGTGCTCAGCCGGGACTAGACAAAAACATT.